This is a list of T cell receptor beta chains from one sample in a study of identical twins. TCRdb processed the 5' RACE reads anew with MiXCR; each CDR3 protein has one entry. The sample includes 550,000 to 700,000 distinct CDR3 sequences, 21% seen only once; the top ten take approximately 4.5%. This same sample was also part of a study on T cells expressing NK-cell markers.

The sequenced sample consisted of PBMCs. The origin of the receptors is a woman between 18 and 29 years old in good health. Both conserved end residues are part of each CDR3. Each record gives: V gene, J gene, clone size, D gene, CDR3 DNA, CDR3 protein. The D gene is left open where the match is weak. The size field is filled for only some rows; it gives once, few, many or a size class.

>TRBV7-2|TRBJ1-6|few|TRBD1
TGTGCCAGCAGCATTAGGATCATGGGGACAGGGAATTCACCCCTCCACTTT
CASSIRIMGTGNSPLHF
>TRBV4-3|TRBJ2-7|-|-
TGCGCCAGCAGCCAAGAGATGTGGCAGACCTACGAGCAGTACTTC
CASSQEMWQTYEQYF
>TRBV11-2|TRBJ2-1|-|TRBD2
TGTGCCAGCAGCTCCACGGGAGTATGGACTAGCGGTGCCTACAATGAGCAGTTCTTC
CASSSTGVWTSGAYNEQFF
>TRBV20-1|TRBJ2-3|-|-
TGCAGTGCTAGAGATCGGGACCCGACGCAGTATTTT
CSARDRDPTQYF
>TRBV5-1|TRBJ1-5|-|-
TGCGCCAGCAGACCCGATAGCAATCAGCCCCAGCATTTT
CASRPDSNQPQHF
>TRBV29-1|TRBJ1-1|-|-
TGCAGCGTTGAAGATAGAACAGCCGATAACATGAACACTGAAGCTTTCTTT
CSVEDRTADNMNTEAFF
>TRBV13|TRBJ2-5|few|TRBD1
TGTGCCAGCAGCTTAGCCGACAGGGGTCGGGAGACCCAGTACTTC
CASSLADRGRETQYF
>TRBV5-1|TRBJ2-4|many|TRBD2
TGCGCCAGCAGCTCGCCGGGAGGGACCAAAAACATTCAGTACTTC
CASSSPGGTKNIQYF
>TRBV11-3|TRBJ2-3|-|-
TGTGCCAGCAGCTTAGAAACATTTACGCAGTATTTT
CASSLETFTQYF
>TRBV20-1|TRBJ2-2|many|-
TGCAGTGCTGGGGGTACCGCGAACACCGGGGAGCTGTTTTTT
CSAGGTANTGELFF
>TRBV20-1|TRBJ1-1|-|-
TGCAGTGCTAGTAATCCCAGCCTCTTCACTGAAGCTTTCTTT
CSASNPSLFTEAFF
>TRBV27|TRBJ1-4|few|-
TGTGCCAGCGGTATCGCAGGGTGGGGAGATGAAAAACTGTTTTTT
CASGIAGWGDEKLFF
>TRBV20-1|TRBJ2-5|-|-
TGCAGTGCTAGCCAGACTAGTCTCGAGACCCAGTACTTC
CSASQTSLETQYF
>TRBV11-2|TRBJ2-4|-|-
TGTGCCAGCAGCTTAGTTTTGGGACTAGCCAAAAACATTCAGTACTTC
CASSLVLGLAKNIQYF
>TRBV7-2|TRBJ2-7|-|-
TGTGCCAGCAGCCCCGGGTGCTTCTACGAGCAGTACTTC
CASSPGCFYEQYF
>TRBV30|TRBJ2-7|few|-
TGTGCCTGGAGTGGTAGCGCGAGACAGTACTTC
CAWSGSARQYF
>TRBV6-2/TRBV6-3|TRBJ2-5|-|TRBD1
TGTGCCAGCAGCCTCCAGGACAGGGGGGGAGAGACCCAGTACTTC
CASSLQDRGGETQYF
>TRBV2|TRBJ2-1|many|-
TGTGCCAGCAGTGCCGGGACACCTTCTTACAATGAGCAGTTCTTC
CASSAGTPSYNEQFF
>TRBV2|TRBJ2-7|many|-
TGTGCCACACGTTACTCGGGGGAGCAGTACTTC
CATRYSGEQYF
>TRBV20-1|TRBJ2-1|-|TRBD2
TGCAGTGCTAATTTGGCGGGGAGGGCGGGAAATGAGCAGTTCTTC
CSANLAGRAGNEQFF
>TRBV7-8|TRBJ2-4|-|-
TGTGCCAGCAGCTTATCGGGGACCATTCCCAAAAACATTCAGTACTTC
CASSLSGTIPKNIQYF
>TRBV6-4|TRBJ1-2|-|-
TGTGCCAGCAGTGCAGGGCCCTCTAGTGGCTACACCTTC
CASSAGPSSGYTF
>TRBV5-1|TRBJ2-3|many|-
TGCGCCAGCAGCTTGGAGGTGGGAAGACTGATTAGCACAGATACGCAGTATTTT
CASSLEVGRLISTDTQYF
>TRBV29-1|TRBJ2-2|few|TRBD1
TGCAGCGTCCAGGGGGCGAGCGGGGAGCTGTTTTTT
CSVQGASGELFF
>TRBV20-1|TRBJ1-6|-|-
TGCAGGGCTAGACCCAGGAGCTCCTATAATTCACCCCTCCACTTT
CRARPRSSYNSPLHF
>TRBV5-1|TRBJ2-2|few|-
TGCGCCAGCAGAGAGGTTTGGGGCACCGGGGAGCTGTTTTTT
CASREVWGTGELFF
>TRBV9|TRBJ1-2|-|TRBD1
TGTGCCAGCAGCCCTACCGGGACAGGGGAATTTGCTGGCGGCTACACCTTC
CASSPTGTGEFAGGYTF
>TRBV29-1|TRBJ2-1|few|TRBD2
TGCAGCCCGGGACTAGCGGGGAGGGACAATGAGCAGTTCTTC
CSPGLAGRDNEQFF
>TRBV5-1|TRBJ2-7|-|TRBD2
TGCGCCAGCAGCTTAGGCGGGAGAGAAAGGTACGAGCAGTACTTC
CASSLGGRERYEQYF
>TRBV7-9|TRBJ1-1|few|-
TGTGCCAGCAGCTTCAACGACGGCTTGAGGGCTTTCTTT
CASSFNDGLRAFF
>TRBV9|TRBJ2-1|few|TRBD1
TGTGCCAGCAGCGTAGGACAGGGCAACAATGAGCAGTTCTTC
CASSVGQGNNEQFF
>TRBV29-1|TRBJ2-2|few|-
TGCAGCGTTGGTGGTGGGGCGAACACCGGGGAGCTGTTTTTT
CSVGGGANTGELFF
>TRBV5-6|TRBJ2-2|-|TRBD1
TGTGCCAGCAACGGGGACAGGGGGCCGGCGAACACCGGGGAGCTGTTTTTT
CASNGDRGPANTGELFF
>TRBV5-1|TRBJ2-1|-|-
TGCGCCAGCAGCCCCTCCCTAGGGGGAAGCAATGAGCAGTTCTTC
CASSPSLGGSNEQFF
>TRBV29-1|TRBJ2-5|-|TRBD2
TGCAGCGTTGAAGCCTCAAGCGGGGGGGCGAGTGGGACCCAGTACTTC
CSVEASSGGASGTQYF
>TRBV15|TRBJ2-3|many|-
TGTGCCACCAGCGGGGGGAGGAATACGCAGTATTTT
CATSGGRNTQYF
>TRBV20-1|TRBJ1-6|few|-
TGCAGTGCTACTTCGGGGGGCTCGGATTCACCCCTCCACTTT
CSATSGGSDSPLHF
>TRBV12-3/TRBV12-4|TRBJ2-7|many|TRBD1
TGTGCCAGCAGTATAACAGGGGGTATCAACGAGCAGTACTTC
CASSITGGINEQYF
>TRBV6-2/TRBV6-3|TRBJ2-7|-|-
TGTGCCAGCAGTGCAACCTCGAGTCAGCAGTACTTC
CASSATSSQQYF
>TRBV5-1|TRBJ2-2|many|-
TGCGCCAGCAGCTTGGCCGGCAGGACTAACACCGGGGAGCTGTTTTTT
CASSLAGRTNTGELFF
>TRBV12-3/TRBV12-4|TRBJ2-1|-|TRBD2
TGTGCCAGCAGTCTGTATGGCGGGGGGCCCGAAGATGAGCAGTTCTTC
CASSLYGGGPEDEQFF
>TRBV3-1|TRBJ2-3|few|-
TGTGCCAGCAGCCCGTGGCTGGGGGATACGCAGTATTTT
CASSPWLGDTQYF
>TRBV27|TRBJ2-7|-|TRBD2
TGTGCCAGCAGTCCGTCGACTAGCGGGAGTGGCGAGCAGTACTTC
CASSPSTSGSGEQYF
>TRBV6-1|TRBJ2-3|few|TRBD2
TGTGCCAGCAGTGAAGTTGGGGGGGTCACAGATACGCAGTATTTT
CASSEVGGVTDTQYF
>TRBV6-2/TRBV6-3|TRBJ2-1|-|-
TGTGCCAGCAGCGGTCCTGGGGGCGGGAACAATGAGCAGTTCTTC
CASSGPGGGNNEQFF
>TRBV6-5|TRBJ2-6|-|-
TGTGCCAGCAGTTACTCGGGCAGGGAGAGGCCTGGGGCCAACGTCCTGACTTTC
CASSYSGRERPGANVLTF
>TRBV5-1|TRBJ2-1|many|-
TGCGCCAGCAGCGTAGGCGTTATTAGCTCCTACAATGAGCAGTTCTTC
CASSVGVISSYNEQFF
>TRBV7-2|TRBJ2-7|-|-
TGTGCCAGCAGCGGGCACAGGGAACCCTCCTACGAGCAGTACTTC
CASSGHREPSYEQYF
>TRBV12-3/TRBV12-4|TRBJ2-1|many|-
TGTGCCAGCACCTTACCCTCGACTAGTTTTAGTGAGCAGTTCTTC
CASTLPSTSFSEQFF
>TRBV5-1|TRBJ1-1|-|-
TGCGCCAGCAGCTTGGACATCCCGTATAGGGGTTACACTGAAGCTTTCTTT
CASSLDIPYRGYTEAFF
>TRBV12-3/TRBV12-4|TRBJ2-1|few|-
TGTGCCAGCAACCCACAGGGATACAATGAGCAGTTCTTC
CASNPQGYNEQFF
>TRBV7-7|TRBJ2-3|-|-
TGTGCTAGCAGCGCGGGGTCTGGTACGCAGTATTTT
CASSAGSGTQYF
>TRBV6-1|TRBJ2-2|few|TRBD2
TGTGCCAGCAAGGGACTAGGAAGCACCGGGGAGCTGTTTTTT
CASKGLGSTGELFF
>TRBV7-2|TRBJ2-7|few|-
TGTGCCAGCAGCCCCCGATCGCTCCACGAGCAGTACTTC
CASSPRSLHEQYF